Each of the 27 T cell receptor beta chains below was sequenced from the same sample in a study of blood T cell repertoires in COVID-19 (dated by TCRdb to between 2020 and 2021). To prepare the library, the immunoSEQ multiplex PCR assay was applied. What TCRdb holds here is the immuneACCESS table cut down to in-frame rearrangements. Part of the clones is not present; checked against another copy, under half of the missing clones reflect an unresolved V gene, and the others are unexplained. The sample records 250,000 to 350,000 clones, more than 85% of which are singletons. Together, the top ten hold around 18% of the sample. Sample: PBMCs or T cells enriched from blood (not recorded which). The receptors shown here come from a woman aged 25 to 39 who had recovered from COVID-19.

The rearrangement joins TRBV5-6 to TRBJ2-5; 8 bases map to TRBD1. Trimming removed 4 bases from V and 4 bases from J; junction bases left unmatched: 3. This CDR3 has 13 amino acids. The germline V gene encodes CDR1 SGHDT and CDR2 YYEEEE. The CDR3 region is CASSPDRVETQYF. The CDR3 DNA follows: TGTGCCAGCAGCCCGGACAGGGTAGAGACCCAGTACTTC.

This clone was observed a single time. J is TRBJ2-4 and V is TRBV18; D unresolved. Germline V lookup: CDR1 KGHSH, CDR2 LQKENI. The V end was cut by 3 bases, the J end by 8 bases, with 11 bases between. The CDR3 is 13 residues long. CDR3: CASSPSGNDIQYF. CDR3 DNA: TGTGCCAGCTCACCTTCGGGTAACGACATTCAGTACTTC.

The chain links TRBV11-3 to TRBJ1-1; D perhaps matches TRBD1 (5 bases). The germline V and J ends were trimmed by 6 bases and 7 bases, with 15 bases remaining between them. This CDR3 has 13 amino acids. Germline loops: CDR1 SGHNT, CDR2 YENEEA. This CDR3 is CASSWPGAGEAFF. CDR3 DNA: TGTGCCAGCAGTTGGCCTGGGGCCGGTGAAGCTTTCTTT.

CDR3: CASRPRTGSGTQYF. The CDR3 nucleotides are TGTGCCAGCAGGCCTCGGACAGGGTCGGGGACCCAGTACTTC. This chain links TRBV28 with TRBJ2-5; 8 bases are shared with TRBD1. V lost 6 bases to trimming and J lost 7 bases; unmatched junction nucleotides: 10. There are 14 residues in the CDR3. Germline CDR1 is MDHEN and CDR2 is SYDVKM.

This chain connects TRBV15 to TRBJ1-6; TRBD1 might be the D (5 bases). V was trimmed by 6 bases and J by 7 bases, leaving 19 bases between them. The CDR3 runs 16 residues. Germline-derived CDR1 and CDR2 are LNHNV and YYDKDF (reference sequence). CDR3 sequence: CATRSREQFRNSPLHF. CDR3 bases: TGTGCCACCAGGAGCAGGGAACAGTTTCGAAATTCACCCCTCCACTTT.

V and J are TRBV7-9 and TRBJ2-3, with 7 bases lining up with TRBD1. The CDR3 contains 14 residues. In germline, CDR1 is SEHNR, CDR2 FQNEAQ (reference sequence). J lost 3 bases, V lost 2 bases, and 2 bases had no gene match. The CDR3 bases are TGTGCCAGCAGCTTAATACAGGGGACAGATACGCAGTATTTT. Translating gives CASSLIQGTDTQYF.

Turning to this clone: Other nucleotide sequences from this sample produce the same CDR3. This sequence joins TRBV4-1 and TRBJ1-1; possible D gene TRBD1, 6 bases. The V gene lost 4 bases and the J gene lost 0 bases, with 9 bases spanning the gap. CDR3 length equals 14 residues. Per the germline V gene, CDR1 is MGHRA and CDR2 is YSYEKL. CDR3 amino acids: CASSPGQLNTEAFF. The CDR3 DNA sequence: TGCGCCAGCAGCCCCGGACAGTTGAACACTGAAGCTTTCTTT.

This clone has only a few counts. The chain recombines TRBV3-1 (or the pseudogene TRBV3-2) with TRBJ1-1; D might be TRBD1 (6 bases). Between the trimmed V and J ends, which lost 1 base and 2 bases, there was a span of 8 bases. Germline CDR1 LGHDT, CDR2 YNNKEL (reference sequence). This CDR3 region has 14 residues. The CDR3 DNA is TGTGCCAGCAGCCAAGCAGGGGTAAACACTGAAGCTTTCTTT. It specifies CASSQAGVNTEAFF.

The sample holds one count of this clone. The chain employs TRBV6-5 and TRBJ1-2; D is perhaps TRBD1 (6 bases). The CDR3 loop spans 15 amino acids. The germline gives CDR1 MNHEY, CDR2 SVGAGI. V lost 0 bases and J lost 2, with 10 bases in between. CDR3 amino acids: CASSYSTGANYGYTF. In nucleotides, the CDR3 is TGTGCCAGCAGTTACTCGACAGGCGCGAACTATGGCTACACCTTC.

This clone was observed a single time. V gene TRBV5-6 combines with J gene TRBJ1-1, with D unresolved. The CDR3 is 13 amino acids. V lost 4 bases and J lost 5, with 12 bases in between. CDR1 is SGHDT, CDR2 YYEEEE, per germline. CDR3 DNA sequence: TGTGCCAGCAGCCGCATCACGGGGACTGAAGCTTTCTTT. Its protein is CASSRITGTEAFF. The full variable domain, in which reference TRBV5-6 and TRBJ1-1 provide the parts outside the CDR3, is DAGVTQSPTHLIKTRGQQVTLRCSPKSGHDTVSWYQQALGQGPQFIFQYYEEEERQRGNFPDRFSGHQFPNYSSELNVNALLLGDSALYLCASSRITGTEAFFGQGTRLTVV.

The chain joins TRBV9 to TRBJ2-3; D might be TRBD1 (8 bases). Germline V gene data show CDR1 as SGDLS and CDR2 as YYNGEE. The germline V and J ends were trimmed by 4 bases and 0 bases, with 15 bases remaining between them. This CDR3 is 16 amino acids long. The CDR3 spells CASSPGGGGSTDTQYF. CDR3 DNA: TGTGCCAGCAGCCCAGGGGGCGGGGGTAGCACAGATACGCAGTATTTT.

In its sample, this clone was seen a few times. This rearrangement joins TRBV2 to TRBJ2-1, with 7 bases identical to TRBD2. The V segment lost 8 bases and the J segment 4 bases; nucleotides outside the gene matches: 8. Germline V gene sequence: CDR1 SNHLY, CDR2 FYNNEI. The CDR3 length is 14 residues. CDR3 residues: CASQREATYNEQFF. The CDR3 DNA follows: TGTGCCAGCCAGCGGGAAGCAACTTACAATGAGCAGTTCTTC. Combining the CDR3 with reference TRBV2 and TRBJ2-1 gives the whole variable domain EPEVTQTPSHQVTQMGQEVILRCVPISNHLYFYWYRQILGQKVEFLVSFYNNEISEKSEIFDDQFSVERPDGSNFTLKIRSTKLEDSAMYFCASQREATYNEQFFGPGTRLTVL.

This chain joins TRBV20-1 and TRBJ2-5; no reliable D call. Germline V gives CDR1 DFQATT, CDR2 SNEGSKA (reference sequence). Trimming pared 5 bases from V and 1 base from J, leaving 5 bases between. This CDR3 comprises 11 residues. CDR3 nucleotide sequence: TGCAGTGCTCCGAGCCAAGAGACCCAGTACTTC. As protein: CSAPSQETQYF.

The chain is built from TRBV6-5 and TRBJ1-1; D possibly corresponds to TRBD1 (5 bases). The CDR3 is 15 amino acids. The germline gives CDR1 MNHEY, CDR2 SVGAGI. Trimming took 7 bases from V and 4 from J, leaving 19 bases between them. CDR3 in amino acids: CASTVMEGMGTEAFF. CDR3 sequence (DNA): TGTGCCAGCACAGTAATGGAGGGGATGGGCACTGAAGCTTTCTTT.

This clone was found once. The chain employs TRBV10-3 and TRBJ1-2; D unresolved. V was cut by 9 bases and J by 4 bases, with 15 bases left in between. The CDR3 is 13 amino acids. Germline CDR1 reads ENHRY; CDR2 reads SYGVKD. DNA for the CDR3: TGTGCCATTTCTGTCGAGAACCCCTATGGCTACACCTTC. Its protein product is CAISVENPYGYTF.

The V and J genes are TRBV7-8 and TRBJ2-5, with 9 bases fitting TRBD1. Trimming cost V 1 base and J 6 bases; bases outside gene matches: 9. CDR1 is SGHVS, CDR2 FQNEAQ, per germline. This CDR3 is built from 16 residues. For the CDR3, the DNA is TGTGCCAGCAGCTTAGGCCCCCGGGGACAGGGAAAGACCCAGTACTTC. Protein sequence: CASSLGPRGQGKTQYF.

The chain carries TRBV29-1 and TRBJ1-1, with 10 bases that match TRBD1. This CDR3 contains 15 residues. In germline, CDR1 is SQVTM, CDR2 ANQGSEA. J was trimmed by 3 bases and V by 6 bases; bases with no gene match: 10. In DNA form, the CDR3 reads TGCAGCGTCCCTGGACAGGGGGGAAGGGACACTGAAGCTTTCTTT. Protein product: CSVPGQGGRDTEAFF.

The chain combines TRBV4-1 with TRBJ1-2; D not certain. The germline V gene encodes CDR1 MGHRA and CDR2 YSYEKL. The germline V and J ends were trimmed by 0 bases and 1 base, with 6 bases remaining between them. This CDR3 has 14 amino acids. The CDR3 coding sequence is TGCGCCAGCAGCCAAGATCCTAATAACTATGGCTACACCTTC. This sequence encodes CASSQDPNNYGYTF.

In DNA form, the CDR3 reads TGCAGCGTGGGGGGGAATAATGAAAAACTGTTTTTT. This sequence encodes CSVGGNNEKLFF. The chain recombines TRBV29-1 with TRBJ1-4, with a possible D match to TRBD1 (5 bases). CDR3 length: 12 residues. The germline V gene encodes CDR1 SQVTM and CDR2 ANQGSEA. V was pared by 6 bases and J by 4 bases, with 9 bases between.

The rearrangement joins TRBV5-4 to TRBJ2-1; TRBD2 matches 10 bases. Germline loops: CDR1 SGHNT, CDR2 YYREEE (reference sequence). CDR3 length equals 15 residues. Germline trimming cut 4 bases from V and 4 bases from J; bases unmatched to any gene: 5. The CDR3 region has the DNA TGTGCCAGCAGCCGGTCAGCGGGAGGGTACAATGAGCAGTTCTTC. Encoded protein: CASSRSAGGYNEQFF. Based on the CDR3 plus reference TRBV5-4 and TRBJ2-1, the full variable domain is ETGVTQSPTHLIKTRGQQVTLRCSSQSGHNTVSWYQQALGQGPQFIFQYYREEENGRGNFPPRFSGLQFPNYSSELNVNALELDDSALYLCASSRSAGGYNEQFFGPGTRLTVL.

The chain has TRBV7-2 and TRBJ1-2; D gene ambiguous. The ends were cut back, 0 bases at V and 5 bases at J, with 4 bases in the middle. CDR3 length: 12 amino acids. CDR1 is SGHTA, CDR2 FQGNSA, per germline. The CDR3 nucleotides are TGTGCCAGCAGCTTAGCTCAGTATGGCTACACCTTC. Translation: CASSLAQYGYTF.

V is TRBV7-9 and J is TRBJ1-1, with D perhaps matching TRBD1 (5 bases). CDR1 and CDR2 (germline): SEHNR, FQNEAQ (reference sequence). Between the trimmed V and J ends, which lost 2 bases and 11 bases, there was a span of 15 bases. This CDR3 is 13 amino acids long. CDR3 residues: CASSLQLGEAAFF. CDR3 in DNA: TGTGCCAGCAGCTTACAATTGGGGGAGGCGGCTTTCTTT.

The V and J genes are TRBV9 and TRBJ2-1; no firm D call. This CDR3 comprises 13 residues. Germline loops: CDR1 SGDLS, CDR2 YYNGEE. V lost 3 bases, J lost 5 bases, and 9 bases lay in between. This chain's CDR3 is CASSDGVNNEQFF. The CDR3 DNA follows: TGTGCCAGCAGCGATGGAGTGAACAATGAGCAGTTCTTC.

The CDR3 protein is CSGTEDGTEAFF. CDR3 coding DNA: TGCAGCGGGACAGAGGACGGCACTGAAGCTTTCTTT. This chain uses TRBV29-1 with TRBJ1-1, with D maybe TRBD1 (6 bases). The germline CDR1 and CDR2 sequences are SQVTM and ANQGSEA. Between the trimmed V and J ends, which lost 7 bases and 4 bases, there was a span of 13 bases. The CDR3 runs to 12 residues. Filled out from reference TRBV29-1 and TRBJ1-1, the complete variable domain reads SAVISQKPSRDICQRGTSLTIQCQVDSQVTMMFWYRQQPGQSLTLIATANQGSEATYESGFVIDKFPISRPNLTFSTLTVSNMSPEDSSIYLCSGTEDGTEAFFGQGTRLTVV.

The chain carries TRBV6-5 and TRBJ1-3; 9 bases map to TRBD1. Germline V CDR1 and CDR2: MNHEY, SVGAGI. V lost 5 bases, J lost 8 bases, and 7 bases stayed unmatched. The CDR3 has 14 residues. The CDR3 region has the DNA TGTGCCAGCAGTCTACAGGGGGCGCAGGACACCATATATTTT. This sequence encodes CASSLQGAQDTIYF.

This chain links TRBV4-1 with TRBJ2-7, with 8 bases identical to TRBD1. V was pared by 3 bases and J by 7 bases, with 14 bases of the junction left unmatched. CDR3 length equals 16 residues. Germline CDR1 reads MGHRA; CDR2 reads YSYEKL. The CDR3: CASSHWGRTGSVEQYF. DNA for the CDR3: TGCGCCAGCAGCCATTGGGGGAGGACAGGGAGTGTTGAGCAGTACTTC.

V gene TRBV27 combines with J gene TRBJ2-7; D might be TRBD2 (7 bases). This CDR3 is 15 amino acids long. Germline-derived CDR1 and CDR2 are MNHEY and SMNVEV (reference sequence). Deletions cut 6 bases from V and 0 bases from J, with 15 bases between. This chain's CDR3 is CASRIGGGSSYEQYF. The CDR3 nucleotides read TGTGCCAGCAGGATAGGGGGGGGCTCCTCCTACGAGCAGTACTTC.